Each of the 27 T cell receptor beta chains below was sequenced from the same sample in a study of vaccination and CD4 T cells after COVID-19 (dated by TCRdb to 2022 to 2024). The sample's treatment or condition label, in plain terms: roughly 10-day PBMC culture with coronavirus spike peptide pools or control peptides (ViraFEST assay). The library was built by means of PCR. The sequencing machine was an Illumina iSeq 100. DNA from cultured CD4+ T cells underwent TCR sequencing with the Oncomine TCR Beta short-read assay at the Johns Hopkins FTIC core. In-frame beta chains were kept once TCRdb had trimmed the public reads at Q25 with fastp and called clones with MiXCR. Entries are consolidated by CDR3 protein sequence, retaining the most common genes and DNA. The sample data list approximately 15,000 distinct CDR3 sequences, and approximately 50% of these were observed just once. 9% to 12% of the sample goes to the ten largest clones.

These receptors' antigens are unknown. Sequencing was performed on CD4+ T cells from blood, cultured in vitro. The receptors stem from a human donor who had recovered from COVID-19.

The chain links TRBV11-3 to TRBJ2-5, with 9 bases identical to TRBD1. V was pared by 5 bases and J by 2 bases, with 3 bases of the junction left unmatched. Germline CDR1 reads SGHNT; CDR2 reads YENEEA. The CDR3 contains 14 residues. CDR3 in DNA: TGTGCCAGCAGCGTACAGGGGGCGCAAGAGACCCAGTACTTC. Amino acid sequence: CASSVQGAQETQYF.

CDR3 coding DNA: TGTGCCAGCAGTGCGGGGGGGGAAGATACGCAGTATTTT. Its protein is CASSAGGEDTQYF. The chain links TRBV2 to TRBJ2-3; 8 nucleotides align to TRBD2. Losses at the gene ends were 4 bases for V and 5 bases for J; bases not matched to a gene: 2. Germline lookup yields CDR1 SNHLY and CDR2 FYNNEI. This CDR3 is built from 13 residues.

The chain combines TRBV7-9 with TRBJ1-6, with a possible D match to TRBD1 (6 bases). This CDR3 comprises 18 residues. With 2 bases removed from V and 0 bases from J, the gap between germline ends came to 14 bases. Germline-derived CDR1 and CDR2 are SEHNR and FQNEAQ (reference sequence). DNA of the CDR3: TGTGCCAGCAGCTTATCGTTGGACAGCAGCTCCTATAATTCACCCCTCCACTTT. This sequence encodes CASSLSLDSSSYNSPLHF.

This clonotype showed up just a few times. The rearrangement links TRBV6-1 to TRBJ1-2, with 9 bases identical to TRBD1. V lost 7 bases to trimming and J lost 8 bases; unmatched junction nucleotides: 8. The CDR3 extends over 13 amino acids. Germline V gene lookup returns CDR1 MNHNS and CDR2 SASEGT. The CDR3 region is CASTATGGLGYTF. CDR3 nucleotides: TGTGCCAGCACTGCCACAGGGGGCCTCGGCTACACCTTC.

This clonotype is medium-sized within its sample. V is TRBV20-1 and J is TRBJ1-4; a weak D match, TRBD1 (5 bases). Germline CDR1 is DFQATT and CDR2 is SNEGSKA (reference sequence). The CDR3 consists of 15 residues. Trimming pared 5 bases from V and 8 bases from J, leaving 21 bases between. CDR3 residues: CSAPLIAGLGEKLFF. DNA for the CDR3: TGCAGTGCTCCACTAATAGCAGGGCTGGGGGAAAAACTGTTTTTT.

In DNA form, the CDR3 reads TGTGCCAGCAGCCCAGCGGGAAGCGGGGGGGCGGTCGGGGAGCTGTTTTTT. Encoded protein: CASSPAGSGGAVGELFF. The chain is built from TRBV27 and TRBJ2-2, with TRBD2 matching over 10 bases. The CDR3 covers 17 residues. Germline V gene sequence: CDR1 MNHEY, CDR2 SMNVEV (reference sequence). V trimming: 6 bases; J trimming: 7 bases; junction bases outside the gene matches: 14.

This clonotype has more than one count but fewer than ten. This rearrangement joins TRBV28 to TRBJ1-5; 7 bases agree with TRBD1. The junction had 11 bases not matched to a gene; V was cut back by 6 bases and J by 3 bases. The CDR3 extends over 16 amino acids. Germline CDR1 MDHEN, CDR2 SYDVKM. CDR3 residues: CASSRPRDRFNQPQHF. For the CDR3, the DNA is TGTGCCAGCAGCCGCCCCCGGGACAGATTCAATCAGCCCCAGCATTTT. The full variable domain, in which reference TRBV28 and TRBJ1-5 provide the parts outside the CDR3, is DVKVTQSSRYLVKRTGEKVFLECVQDMDHENMFWYRQDPGLGLRLIYFSYDVKMKEKGDIPEGYSVSREKKERFSLILESASTNQTSMYLCASSRPRDRFNQPQHFGDGTRLSIL.

This chain connects TRBV11-2 to TRBJ2-2; D is possibly TRBD1 (5 bases). The germline V and J ends were trimmed by 7 bases and 1 base, with 19 bases remaining between them. This CDR3 has 17 amino acids. Germline V gene lookup returns CDR1 SGHAT and CDR2 FQNNGV. The CDR3 region is CASTARMWTQNTGELFF. The CDR3 coding sequence is TGTGCCAGCACCGCCCGCATGTGGACACAGAACACCGGGGAGCTGTTTTTT.

The rearrangement links TRBV20-1 to TRBJ2-5, with TRBD1 matching 7 bases. This CDR3 is 15 amino acids long. The germline CDR1 and CDR2 sequences are DFQATT and SNEGSKA (reference sequence). V was pared by 2 bases and J by 1 base, with 7 bases of the junction left unmatched. CDR3 region: CSARLNRGLQETQYF. The CDR3 nucleotides read TGCAGTGCTAGACTAAACAGGGGTCTCCAAGAGACCCAGTACTTC.

This clonotype came up a few times. This chain links TRBV20-1 with TRBJ2-7; 10 bases are a match to TRBD2. The CDR3 has 16 residues. Germline V gene data show CDR1 as DFQATT and CDR2 as SNEGSKA (reference sequence). The junction had 15 bases not matched to a gene; V was cut back by 4 bases and J by 6 bases. This chain's CDR3 is CSATPIAGGILGEQYF. CDR3 sequence (DNA): TGCAGTGCTACTCCTATAGCGGGAGGAATTTTGGGCGAGCAGTACTTC.

V is TRBV29-1 and J is TRBJ1-1, with D uncertain. The CDR3 loop spans 14 amino acids. Between the trimmed V and J ends, which lost 1 base and 4 bases, there was a span of 13 bases. The germline CDR1 and CDR2 sequences are SQVTM and ANQGSEA. The CDR3 DNA follows: TGCAGCGTTGAAGGCACACACCGGAGCACTGAAGCTTTCTTT. Protein sequence: CSVEGTHRSTEAFF. Full variable domain (remainder filled in from reference TRBV29-1 and TRBJ1-1): SAVISQKPSRDICQRGTSLTIQCQVDSQVTMMFWYRQQPGQSLTLIATANQGSEATYESGFVIDKFPISRPNLTFSTLTVSNMSPEDSSIYLCSVEGTHRSTEAFFGQGTRLTVV.

The chain combines TRBV10-3 with TRBJ2-1, with 12 bases aligning to TRBD1. The V segment lost 5 bases and the J segment 8 bases; nucleotides outside the gene matches: 7. The CDR3 spans 15 residues. Germline CDR1 reads ENHRY; CDR2 reads SYGVKD. The DNA for the CDR3 is TGTGCCATCAGTAGGGACAGGGGGCGCGGAGATGAGCAGTTCTTC. Its translation: CAISRDRGRGDEQFF.

The chain links TRBV2 to TRBJ2-3; 11 bases agree with TRBD2. This CDR3 region has 14 residues. Germline lookup yields CDR1 SNHLY and CDR2 FYNNEI. V lost 8 bases and J lost 3; bases outside the gene matches: 4. DNA for the CDR3: TGTGCCAGCTCGGGACTAGCGGAGACAGATACGCAGTATTTT. Encoded protein: CASSGLAETDTQYF.

The rearrangement links TRBV23-1 to TRBJ1-5; D gene uncertain. TRBV23-1 is noted as an ORF with a role that remains uncertain. CDR3 size: 15 residues. Trimming removed 2 bases from V and 3 bases from J, with 11 bases in between. CDR3 protein: CASSQGVDDNQPQHF. The CDR3 nucleotides read TGCGCCAGCAGTCAAGGGGTAGATGACAATCAGCCCCAGCATTTT.

The chain joins TRBV10-2 to TRBJ2-1; D may be TRBD2 (7 bases). Trimming shortened V by 5 bases and J by 10 bases, and 21 bases separated the two germline ends. Germline assignment: CDR1 WSHSY and CDR2 SAAADI. The CDR3 runs 15 residues. Here the CDR3 DNA reads TGCGCCAGCAGTAAGACACTAGGGGGGGTCGGGGAGCAGTTCTTC. Translation: CASSKTLGGVGEQFF.

V usage is TRBV15 and J usage is TRBJ2-5; possibly TRBD1 for D (6 bases). Germline V gene sequence: CDR1 LNHNV, CDR2 YYDKDF (reference sequence). This CDR3 has 15 amino acids. V was cut by 0 bases and J by 1 base, with 9 bases left in between. DNA of the CDR3: TGTGCCACCAGCAGAGATGAACAGGGCCAAGAGACCCAGTACTTC. As protein: CATSRDEQGQETQYF.

This chain uses TRBV7-8 with TRBJ2-7; 13 positions agree with TRBD2. Trimming removed 4 bases from V and 4 bases from J; junction bases left unmatched: 7. Germline V gene sequence: CDR1 SGHVS, CDR2 FQNEAQ. This CDR3 contains 16 residues. The CDR3 DNA is TGTGCCAGCAGCTCAGGGACTAGCGGGGTTAGATACGAGCAGTACTTC. Its translation is CASSSGTSGVRYEQYF. Complete variable domain (other parts from reference TRBV7-8 and TRBJ2-7): GAGVSQSPRYKVAKRGQDVALRCDPISGHVSLFWYQQALGQGPEFLTYFQNEAQLDKSGLPSDRFFAERPEGSVSTLKIQRTQQEDSAVYLCASSSGTSGVRYEQYFGPGTRLTVT.

The rearrangement links TRBV7-8 to TRBJ2-1, with a tentative D call TRBD2 (6 bases). The CDR3 loop spans 13 amino acids. Germline CDR1 and CDR2: SGHVS and FQNEAQ. V lost 5 bases, J lost 12 bases, and 17 bases lay in between. CDR3 amino acids: CASSAGSHRGQFF. In nucleotides, the CDR3 is TGTGCCAGCAGCGCGGGATCCCACCGGGGGCAGTTCTTC.

The chain joins TRBV7-2 to TRBJ1-1, with unresolved D. This CDR3 is 13 amino acids long. The V end lost 6 bases, the J end lost 3 bases, and 11 bases lay between the germline ends. In germline, CDR1 is SGHTA, CDR2 FQGNSA. The chain's CDR3 is CASSQIEDTEAFF. The CDR3 DNA follows: TGTGCCAGCAGTCAAATAGAGGACACTGAAGCTTTCTTT.

This clonotype is medium-sized in the sample. This chain uses TRBV18 with TRBJ1-1; D uncertain. V was trimmed by 1 base and J by 7 bases, leaving 10 bases between them. This CDR3 has 13 residues. Germline CDR1 is KGHSH and CDR2 is LQKENI. In DNA form, the CDR3 reads TGTGCCAGCTCACCACAGGGTGGCGGTGAAGCTTTCTTT. Translation: CASSPQGGGEAFF.

The chain uses TRBV20-1 and TRBJ2-7, with TRBD2 identical over 13 bases. This CDR3 has 14 residues. V shed 2 bases and J 6 bases; nucleotides not matched to a gene: 4. Germline V gene data show CDR1 as DFQATT and CDR2 as SNEGSKA (reference sequence). The CDR3 loop is CSARRTSGSSEQYF. For the CDR3, the DNA is TGCAGTGCTAGACGGACTAGCGGGAGTTCCGAGCAGTACTTC.

V usage is TRBV19 and J usage is TRBJ1-1; TRBD1 matches at 12 bases. The CDR3 runs 17 residues. The V segment lost 5 bases and the J segment 0 bases; nucleotides outside the gene matches: 7. The germline gives CDR1 LNHDA, CDR2 SQIVND (reference sequence). The CDR3 nucleotides read TGTGCCAGTAGTGTAGGGACAGGGGGCGTTCTGAACACTGAAGCTTTCTTT. Translation gives CASSVGTGGVLNTEAFF.

The V and J genes are TRBV15 and TRBJ2-1, with 11 bases aligning to TRBD1. V was pared by 0 bases and J by 4 bases, with 17 bases of the junction left unmatched. CDR1 LNHNV and CDR2 YYDKDF come from the germline V gene (reference sequence). This CDR3 comprises 21 residues. CDR3 protein: CATSRDSRFVVGTGGYNEQFF. The CDR3 region has the DNA TGTGCCACCAGCAGAGATTCCCGATTCGTCGTCGGGACAGGGGGATACAATGAGCAGTTCTTC.

The rearrangement joins TRBV11-2 to TRBJ1-1, with a possible D match to TRBD1 (5 bases). Germline V gives CDR1 SGHAT, CDR2 FQNNGV. Trimming took off 0 bases at V and 4 bases at J, with 9 bases between the two ends. The CDR3 is 14 amino acids. CDR3 DNA sequence: TGTGCCAGCAGCTTAGATCGGGGGAGCACTGAAGCTTTCTTT. It specifies CASSLDRGSTEAFF.

The chain employs TRBV5-4 and TRBJ1-2; a weak D match, TRBD1 (5 bases). V lost 2 bases and J 6 bases, leaving 17 bases between the germline ends. The CDR3 contains 15 residues. Germline CDR1 reads SGHNT; CDR2 reads YYREEE (reference sequence). The CDR3 nucleotides are TGTGCCAGCAGCTTTAATCACCGGGGACCTAATGGCTACACCTTC. This sequence encodes CASSFNHRGPNGYTF.

Only one count was recorded for this clonotype. The CDR3 DNA follows: TGTGCCACCAGCAGAGACCCGGGGGAGACAGATACGCAGTATTTT. Protein product: CATSRDPGETDTQYF. The chain uses TRBV15 and TRBJ2-3, with D possibly being TRBD2 (6 bases). The CDR3 is made up of 15 amino acids. Germline V CDR1 and CDR2: LNHNV, YYDKDF (reference sequence). Trimming removed 0 bases from V and 3 bases from J, with 10 bases in between.

The genes are TRBV7-9 and TRBJ1-2; D remains ambiguous. The germline gives CDR1 SEHNR, CDR2 FQNEAQ (reference sequence). This CDR3 is 13 amino acids long. V was clipped by 1 base and J by 4 bases, with 7 bases between them. The chain's CDR3 is CASSLEPLYGYTF. CDR3 sequence (DNA): TGTGCCAGCAGCTTAGAACCGCTCTATGGCTACACCTTC.